Each of the 16 T cell receptor beta chains below was sequenced from the same sample in a study of CD8 T cells in Susac syndrome. RNA, at roughly 0.45 to 1 ug, was reverse transcribed with random hexamers. MiXCR, run by TCRdb on the immunoSEQ multiplex PCR reads, gives a single entry per CDR3 protein. The sample lists 70,000 to 75,000 distinct CDR3 sequences; 93% were seen once. Sequencing was done on a sample of CD4+ T cells from PBMCs. The receptor source for this set is a human donor with Susac syndrome.

This clonotype was counted a single time. This chain links TRBV23-1 with TRBJ1-6; TRBD1 matches at 7 bases. TRBV23-1 qualifies as an ORF whose function is uncertain. V lost 6 bases, J lost 8 bases, and 19 bases stayed unmatched. CDR3 size: 18 residues. CDR3 protein: CASSPPVTGLKGDSPLHF. The DNA of the CDR3 is TGCGCCAGCAGCCCTCCTGTGACAGGGTTAAAGGGGGATTCACCCCTCCACTTT.

This sequence joins TRBV2 and TRBJ2-5; 7 bases align to TRBD1. Trimming at V came to 1 base and at J to 1 base, leaving 3 bases not matched to a gene. CDR3 size: 15 residues. Germline CDR1 and CDR2: SNHLY and FYNNEI. CDR3 loop: CASSEGQGTQETQYF. Written as DNA, the CDR3 is TGTGCCAGCAGTGAAGGACAGGGTACCCAAGAGACCCAGTACTTC.

This chain connects TRBV7-9 to TRBJ2-2; D is perhaps TRBD1 or TRBD2 (5 bases each). The V and J ends lost 4 bases and 6 bases respectively, with 21 bases between them. The CDR3 sequence is 17 residues long. The germline gives CDR1 SEHNR, CDR2 FQNEAQ (reference sequence). The CDR3 coding sequence is TGTGCCAGCAGCTCTCTTGAGGGGATTGGCCTGTCCGGGGAGCTGTTTTTT. It encodes CASSSLEGIGLSGELFF. The whole variable domain, remainder taken from reference TRBV7-9 and TRBJ2-2, is DTGVSQNPRHKITKRGQNVTFRCDPISEHNRLYWYRQTLGQGPEFLTYFQNEAQLEKSRLLSDRFSAERPKGSFSTLEIQRTEQGDSAMYLCASSSLEGIGLSGELFFGEGSRLTVL.

The chain couples TRBV7-9 to TRBJ1-6; D gene unclear. Looked up from germline, CDR1 is SEHNR and CDR2 is FQNEAQ (reference sequence). The CDR3 loop spans 14 amino acids. Trimming took 1 base from V and 7 from J, leaving 8 bases between them. The CDR3 coding sequence is TGTGCCAGCAGCTTAGAGGGTTTCAATTCACCCCTCCACTTT. Translating it yields CASSLEGFNSPLHF.

V gene TRBV27 combines with J gene TRBJ2-7; 10 nucleotides match TRBD1. This CDR3 has 15 residues. Germline assignment: CDR1 MNHEY and CDR2 SMNVEV (reference sequence). The V gene end was trimmed by 7 bases and the J gene end by 7 bases; junction bases not matched to a gene: 13. This CDR3 is CASTPRQGAGREQYF. CDR3 nucleotides: TGTGCCAGCACCCCACGACAGGGGGCGGGACGGGAGCAGTACTTC.

This chain connects TRBV7-9 to TRBJ2-5; D not certain. Trimming removed 1 base at V and 7 bases at J, with 10 bases between. CDR1 is SEHNR and CDR2 is FQNEAQ in the germline V gene (reference sequence). The CDR3 contains 13 residues. CDR3 residues: CASSLGAPGTQYF. The CDR3 nucleotides read TGTGCCAGCAGCTTAGGGGCGCCTGGGACCCAGTACTTC.

The gene calls are TRBV10-3 and TRBJ1-6; D is possibly TRBD1 (5 bases). The CDR3 runs to 14 residues. The ends were cut back, 9 bases at V and 6 bases at J, with 15 bases in the middle. Looked up from germline, CDR1 is ENHRY and CDR2 is SYGVKD. The CDR3 here is CAIRERGPNSPLHF. DNA of the CDR3: TGTGCCATTCGGGAGAGGGGTCCTAATTCACCCCTCCACTTT.

The chain employs TRBV14 and TRBJ2-3; D call uncertain. The V and J ends lost 2 bases and 2 bases respectively, with 5 bases between them. The CDR3 consists of 13 residues. Germline-derived CDR1 and CDR2 are SGHDN and FVKESK. CDR3 sequence (DNA): TGTGCCAGCAGCCAATACGCCACAGATACGCAGTATTTT. This sequence encodes CASSQYATDTQYF.

The sample holds one count of this clonotype. This rearrangement joins TRBV4-2 to TRBJ2-3; D might be TRBD1 (7 bases). The length of the CDR3 is 16 residues. From germline, CDR1 is LGHNA and CDR2 YNFKEQ. V was cut by 4 bases and J by 11 bases, with 25 bases left in between. CDR3 sequence: CASSLASGQSSGGQYF. In DNA, the CDR3 is TGTGCCAGCAGCCTCGCTTCGGGACAGTCCTCCGGGGGGCAGTATTTT.

The V and J genes are TRBV5-6 and TRBJ2-1; D gene uncertain. The CDR3 is 12 amino acids. V lost 0 bases and J 11 bases, leaving 9 bases between the germline ends. The germline CDR1 and CDR2 sequences are SGHDT and YYEEEE. The CDR3 bases are TGTGCCAGCAGCTTGGCAAGGAAGAAGCAGTTCTTC. As protein: CASSLARKKQFF.

This clonotype was counted only a few times. The chain is built from TRBV6-5 and TRBJ2-1; D is uncertain. Trimming took 2 bases from V and 7 from J, leaving 9 bases between them. The CDR3 runs 13 residues. Germline V lookup: CDR1 MNHEY, CDR2 SVGAGI. CDR3 amino acids: CASSYTARNEQFF. Here the CDR3 DNA reads TGTGCCAGCAGTTACACGGCGAGGAATGAGCAGTTCTTC.

The count of this clonotype is one. The germline gene is not matched at one end of the junction; a read error may be the cause. The rearrangement uses TRBV11-1 and TRBJ2-5; the D gene is possibly TRBD2 (5 bases). The CDR3 spans 14 residues. Germline-derived CDR1 and CDR2 are SGHAT and FQDESV (reference sequence). CDR3 DNA: TGTGCCAGCAGCGTAGCGCGGCGCGGAGAGACCCAGTACTTC. The encoded protein is CASSVARRGETQYF.

J is TRBJ2-7 and V is TRBV20-1, with a weak D call TRBD2 (5 bases). Germline values: CDR1 DFQATT, CDR2 SNEGSKA (reference sequence). CDR3 size: 14 residues. V shed 5 bases and J shed 4 bases, with 18 bases lying between them. CDR3 nucleotide sequence: TGCAGTGCTTCCCCTAACGGGAAGAATTACGAGCAGTACTTC. Protein sequence: CSASPNGKNYEQYF.

The V and J genes are TRBV7-9 and TRBJ1-6; D is uncertain. CDR3 length equals 11 residues. With 5 bases removed from V and 11 bases from J, the gap between germline ends came to 7 bases. From germline, CDR1 is SEHNR and CDR2 FQNEAQ (reference sequence). CDR3 nucleotide sequence: TGTGCCAGCAGCCGGAGTACACCCCTCCACTTT. Its translation: CASSRSTPLHF.

CDR3 loop: CAWSPPPTGPPYGYTF. The CDR3 bases are TGTGCCTGGAGTCCCCCCCCCACAGGGCCCCCCTATGGCTACACCTTC. The chain is built from TRBV30 and TRBJ1-2, with D possibly TRBD1 on 6 matching bases. V was pared by 2 bases and J by 4 bases, with 20 bases between. The germline V gene has CDR1 GTSNPN and CDR2 SVGIG (reference sequence). The CDR3 spans 16 residues.

CDR3 protein: CASSGTGGLPSNQPQHF. The CDR3 region has the DNA TGTGCCAGCTCCGGGACAGGGGGCTTACCAAGCAATCAGCCCCAGCATTTT. The rearrangement links TRBV18 to TRBJ1-5, with 12 bases identical to TRBD1. Looked up from germline, CDR1 is KGHSH and CDR2 is LQKENI. This CDR3 has 17 amino acids. V trimming: 6 bases; J trimming: 1 base; junction bases outside the gene matches: 7.